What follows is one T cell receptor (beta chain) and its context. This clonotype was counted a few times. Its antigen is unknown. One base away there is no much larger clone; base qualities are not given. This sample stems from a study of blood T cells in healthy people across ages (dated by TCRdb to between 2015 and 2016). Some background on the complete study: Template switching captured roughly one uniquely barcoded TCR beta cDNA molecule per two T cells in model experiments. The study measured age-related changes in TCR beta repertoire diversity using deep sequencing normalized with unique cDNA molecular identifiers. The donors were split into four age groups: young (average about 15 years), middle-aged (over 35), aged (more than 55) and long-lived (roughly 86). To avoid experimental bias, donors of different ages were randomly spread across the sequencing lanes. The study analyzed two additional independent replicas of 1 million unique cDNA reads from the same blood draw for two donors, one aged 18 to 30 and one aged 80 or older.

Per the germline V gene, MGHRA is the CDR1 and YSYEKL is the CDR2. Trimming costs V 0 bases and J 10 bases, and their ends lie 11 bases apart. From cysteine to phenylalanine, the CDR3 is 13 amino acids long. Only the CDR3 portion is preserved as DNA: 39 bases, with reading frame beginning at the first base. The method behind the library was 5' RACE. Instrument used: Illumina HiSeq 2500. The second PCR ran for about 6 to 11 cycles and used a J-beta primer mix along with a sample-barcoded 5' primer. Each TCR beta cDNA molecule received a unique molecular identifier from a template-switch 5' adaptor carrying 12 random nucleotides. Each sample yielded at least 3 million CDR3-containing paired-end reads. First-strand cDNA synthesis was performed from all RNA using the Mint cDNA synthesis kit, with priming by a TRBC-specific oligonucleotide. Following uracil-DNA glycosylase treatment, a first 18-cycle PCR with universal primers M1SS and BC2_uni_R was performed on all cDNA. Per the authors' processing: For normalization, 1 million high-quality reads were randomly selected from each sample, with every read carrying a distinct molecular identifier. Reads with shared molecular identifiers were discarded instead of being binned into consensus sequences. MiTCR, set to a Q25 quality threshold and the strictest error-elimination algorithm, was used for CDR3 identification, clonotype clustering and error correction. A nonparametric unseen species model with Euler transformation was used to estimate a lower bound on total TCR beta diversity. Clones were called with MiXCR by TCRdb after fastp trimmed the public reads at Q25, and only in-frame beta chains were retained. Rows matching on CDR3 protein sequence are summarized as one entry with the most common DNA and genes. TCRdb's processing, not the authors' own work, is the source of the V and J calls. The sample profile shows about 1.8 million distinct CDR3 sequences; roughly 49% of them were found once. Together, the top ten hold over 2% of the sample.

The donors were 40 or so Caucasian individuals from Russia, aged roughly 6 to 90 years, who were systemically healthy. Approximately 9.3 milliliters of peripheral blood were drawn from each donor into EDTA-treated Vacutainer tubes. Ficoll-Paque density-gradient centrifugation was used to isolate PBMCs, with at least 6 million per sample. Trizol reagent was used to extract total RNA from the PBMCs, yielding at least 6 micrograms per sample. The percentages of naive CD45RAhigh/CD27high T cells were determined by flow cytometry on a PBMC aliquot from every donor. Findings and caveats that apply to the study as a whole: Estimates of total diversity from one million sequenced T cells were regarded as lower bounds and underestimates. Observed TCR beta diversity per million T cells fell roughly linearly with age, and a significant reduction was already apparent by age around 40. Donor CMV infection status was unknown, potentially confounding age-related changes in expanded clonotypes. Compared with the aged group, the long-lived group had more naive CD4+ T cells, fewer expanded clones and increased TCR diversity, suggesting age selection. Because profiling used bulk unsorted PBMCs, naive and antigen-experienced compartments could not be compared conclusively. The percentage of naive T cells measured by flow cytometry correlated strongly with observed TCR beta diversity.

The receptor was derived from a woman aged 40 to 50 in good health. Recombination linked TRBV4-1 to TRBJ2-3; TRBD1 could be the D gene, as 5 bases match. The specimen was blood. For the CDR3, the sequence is CASSQEVDNPQYF. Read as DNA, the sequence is TGCGCCAGCAGCCAAGAGGTGGACAACCCGCAGTATTTT.